This TCR beta chain was recovered during a study of spatial heterogeneity in lung cancer. As for the study in general: Where they were available, follow-up PBMC samples were sequenced, at a median of approximately two years after resection.

The sample's time point: blood at routine non-recurrence follow-up after resection. Via MiXCR, TCRdb re-called the 5' RACE reads, giving one row per CDR3 protein. The repertoire has 50,000 or so distinct CDR3 sequences, roughly 10% of them found once; the top ten carry roughly 32%. Per germline, CDR1 SGHAT and CDR2 FQNNGV. V was clipped by 7 bases and J by 1 base; unmatched bases: 4. The CDR3 runs to 14 residues. The chain recombines TRBV11-2 with TRBJ2-3; 8 bases line up with TRBD2. The source is a male donor with early-stage non-small cell lung cancer. The sequencing used PBMCs, collected at follow-up. The CDR3 here is CASTGGLRTDTQYF. For the CDR3, the DNA is TGTGCCAGCACGGGGGGGCTTCGCACAGATACGCAGTATTTT.